The 8 T cell receptor beta chains below were found in one sample sequenced in a study of PD-1 blockade in classical Hodgkin lymphoma (dated by TCRdb to 2019 to 2021). Receptor amplification or capture employed the immunoSEQ multiplex PCR assay. The clones in this table, taken by TCRdb from immuneACCESS, are in-frame only. Not every clone is retained; where verified, under half of the shortfall comes from an unresolved V gene, and the cause of the rest is unknown. The sample table lists approximately 44,000 clones, roughly 69% of them with a count of one. The biggest ten clones account for approximately 2.6% of the sample. The sample's time point label is to be understood as: cycle 4 day 1 (C4D1), after less than seven weeks of nivolumab. Every trial patient had relapsed after autologous stem cell transplantation, and cohorts A, B and C differed in prior brentuximab vedotin exposure. This material consisted of peripheral blood mononuclear cells (PBMCs), taken before the fourth cycle of nivolumab. The source of these receptors is a human donor with classical Hodgkin lymphoma.

The chain recombines TRBV7-8 with TRBJ1-1, with D tentatively TRBD1 (5 bases). The V end was cut by 5 bases, the J end by 1 base, with 17 bases between. The CDR3 covers 16 residues. Germline V CDR1 and CDR2: SGHVS, FQNEAQ. CDR3 in amino acids: CASSGEVGRTNTEAFF. The CDR3 coding sequence is TGTGCCAGCAGCGGAGAAGTGGGGCGGACGAACACTGAAGCTTTCTTT.

The V gene is TRBV19, the J gene TRBJ1-2; D remains unclear. Germline V gives CDR1 LNHDA, CDR2 SQIVND (reference sequence). This CDR3 is built from 13 residues. Trimming removed 11 bases at V and 3 bases at J, with 16 bases between. CDR3 in DNA: TGTGCCTCGGAAGGAATACGGGACTATGGCTACACCTTC. Translating it yields CASEGIRDYGYTF. The full variable domain, completed using reference TRBV19 and TRBJ1-2, is DGGITQSPKYLFRKEGQNVTLSCEQNLNHDAMYWYRQDPGQGLRLIYYSQIVNDFQKGDIAEGYSVSREKKESFPLTVTSAQKNPTAFYLCASEGIRDYGYTFGSGTRLTVV.

The chain has TRBV6-5 and TRBJ1-5; D gene ambiguous. CDR1 MNHEY and CDR2 SVGAGI come from the germline V gene. The V end was cut by 0 bases, the J end by 5 bases, with 5 bases between. The CDR3 is 13 amino acids. Here the CDR3 reads CASSYSFHQPQHF. The CDR3 DNA reads as TGTGCCAGCAGTTACTCGTTCCATCAGCCCCAGCATTTT.

This clone was detected only a few times. Different DNA sequences within this sample yield the same CDR3. The chain couples TRBV5-6 to TRBJ2-2; no clear D. V lost 5 bases and J lost 2, with 10 bases in between. Germline V lookup: CDR1 SGHDT, CDR2 YYEEEE. CDR3 size: 14 residues. CDR3 nucleotide sequence: TGTGCCAGCAGTTTCACAGTCAACACCGGGGAGCTGTTTTTT. Protein sequence: CASSFTVNTGELFF.

The chain is built from TRBV19 and TRBJ1-2; 8 bases fit TRBD1. Trimming took 10 bases from V and 5 from J; bases not matched to a gene: 12. Germline lookup yields CDR1 LNHDA and CDR2 SQIVND (reference sequence). The CDR3 has 14 amino acids. CDR3 residues: CATSRDRSAYGYTF. In nucleotides, the CDR3 is TGTGCCACCAGCAGGGACAGGAGCGCTTATGGCTACACCTTC.

The chain couples TRBV9 to TRBJ2-1; TRBD2 matches 11 bases. The CDR3 is 15 amino acids. The J segment lost 9 bases and the V segment lost 4 bases, leaving 9 bases of the junction unmatched. In germline, CDR1 is SGDLS, CDR2 YYNGEE. CDR3 nucleotides: TGTGCCAGCAGCAAGGCGACTAGCGGGGTCGGTGAGCAGTTCTTC. Translated, it gives CASSKATSGVGEQFF.

The rearrangement uses TRBV4-3 and TRBJ1-2, with D possibly being TRBD1 (5 bases). The CDR3 is made up of 15 amino acids. Between the trimmed V and J ends, which lost 2 bases and 8 bases, there was a span of 18 bases. The V gene's germline CDR1 is LGHNA and CDR2 YSLEER. The CDR3: CASSQRNTGTEGYTF. DNA for the CDR3: TGCGCCAGCAGCCAACGAAATACCGGGACGGAAGGCTACACCTTC.

This clone was seen a single time. This chain uses TRBV6-1 with TRBJ2-7; D remains ambiguous. The germline V gene encodes CDR1 MNHNS and CDR2 SASEGT. V shed 5 bases and J shed 6 bases, with 5 bases lying between them. This CDR3 region has 10 residues. The CDR3 nucleotides are TGTGCCAGCAGTTATCCCGAGCAGTACTTC. Encoded protein: CASSYPEQYF.